Listed here are 27 T cell receptor beta chains from one sample, sequenced in a study of T cell repertoires in cytomegalovirus infection. These receptors lack a known antigen. TCRdb reprocessed the reads with MiXCR, giving one entry per CDR3 protein. The sample consists of some 940,000 distinct CDR3 sequences, less than 35% of them appearing once. Specimen: cultured CD8+ T cells from PBMCs, collected from culture after CMV antigen stimulation. The receptor set was obtained from a human donor in good health (CMV status not recorded). Some clones in this sample may be carry-over from other donors' samples.

This clonotype was seen repeatedly, ten times or more. V gene TRBV19 combines with J gene TRBJ2-5; weak D call: TRBD2 (6 bases). The CDR3 loop spans 15 amino acids. Germline lookup yields CDR1 LNHDA and CDR2 SQIVND (reference sequence). V lost 8 bases to trimming and J lost 5 bases, with 21 bases between them. In DNA, the CDR3 is TGTGCCAGTTCGATCCCCGGAGGGCTCCGGGAGACCCAGTACTTC. Amino acid sequence: CASSIPGGLRETQYF. Supplemented by reference TRBV19 and TRBJ2-5, the full variable domain reads DGGITQSPKYLFRKEGQNVTLSCEQNLNHDAMYWYRQDPGQGLRLIYYSQIVNDFQKGDIAEGYSVSREKKESFPLTVTSAQKNPTAFYLCASSIPGGLRETQYFGPGTRLLVL.

This clonotype was picked up many times. The rearrangement uses TRBV5-4 and TRBJ1-2; TRBD1 might be the D (5 bases). V was clipped by 1 base and J by 8 bases, with 18 bases between them. The CDR3 is made up of 15 amino acids. Germline loops: CDR1 SGHNT, CDR2 YYREEE (reference sequence). DNA of the CDR3: TGTGCCAGCAGCTTGTGGGGGACTCGCTCCCTGGGCTACACCTTC. It yields the protein CASSLWGTRSLGYTF.

The chain employs TRBV7-9 and TRBJ2-3, with 9 bases that match TRBD1. The CDR3 covers 14 residues. Germline trimming cut 8 bases from V and 4 bases from J; bases unmatched to any gene: 7. Germline-derived CDR1 and CDR2 are SEHNR and FQNEAQ (reference sequence). The CDR3 loop is CASGWDRDPDTQYF. The CDR3 DNA is TGTGCCAGCGGATGGGACAGGGACCCAGATACGCAGTATTTT.

The V and J genes are TRBV2 and TRBJ2-7; D gene unclear. This CDR3 is 16 amino acids long. V lost 8 bases, J lost 0 bases, and 20 bases lay in between. Germline values: CDR1 SNHLY, CDR2 FYNNEI. This chain's CDR3 is CASSGWDHTSSYEQYV. Written as DNA, the CDR3 is TGTGCCAGCTCAGGCTGGGATCACACCTCCTCCTACGAGCAGTACGTC.

The chain links TRBV7-9 to TRBJ1-2; 8 positions agree with TRBD1. Germline V gene sequence: CDR1 SEHNR, CDR2 FQNEAQ (reference sequence). The CDR3 spans 15 residues. V shed 5 bases, J shed 5 bases, and the junction held 10 bases outside the gene matches. The CDR3 DNA reads TGTGCCAGCAGCCATCCTCAGGGGGCGAGGTATGGCTACACCTTC. Protein: CASSHPQGARYGYTF.

The V and J genes are TRBV9 and TRBJ1-4, with D hard to call. CDR3 length: 16 amino acids. Germline CDR1 and CDR2: SGDLS and YYNGEE. V dropped 0 bases and J dropped 1 base, with 10 bases sitting between them. For the CDR3, the DNA is TGTGCCAGCAGCGTAGGAAGAGCCCTAACTAATGAAAAACTGTTTTTT. Translating it yields CASSVGRALTNEKLFF.

V and J are TRBV19 and TRBJ1-5, with a possible D match to TRBD1 (5 bases). The CDR3 contains 13 residues. Deletions cut 5 bases from V and 10 bases from J, with 15 bases between. The germline V gene has CDR1 LNHDA and CDR2 SQIVND (reference sequence). The CDR3 sequence is CASSLNQGNPQHF. The CDR3 nucleotides are TGTGCCAGTAGTCTGAACCAGGGTAATCCCCAGCATTTT.

This clonotype was seen at least ten times. The chain employs TRBV5-8 and TRBJ2-1, with 7 positions matching TRBD2. Unmatched junction bases numbered 5, after V lost 1 base and J lost 4 bases. The CDR3 has 15 amino acids. Germline values: CDR1 SGHTS, CDR2 YDEGEE. The CDR3 protein is CASSLRLAGYNEQFF. DNA of the CDR3: TGTGCCAGCAGCTTGCGACTAGCCGGGTACAATGAGCAGTTCTTC.

Many counts were recorded for this clonotype. The chain uses TRBV7-2 and TRBJ1-5, with 7 positions matching TRBD1. V lost 5 bases and J lost 13; bases outside the gene matches: 20. Germline values: CDR1 SGHTA, CDR2 FQGNSA. The CDR3 covers 16 residues. The CDR3 is CASSPSLGQGEYQQHF. The CDR3 DNA sequence: TGTGCCAGCAGCCCGAGTTTGGGGCAGGGGGAATATCAACAGCATTTT.

This clonotype was counted many times. V usage is TRBV12-3 or TRBV12-4 and J usage is TRBJ1-3; D gene ambiguous. The CDR3 is 15 amino acids. V lost 7 bases, J lost 0 bases, and 13 bases lay in between. CDR3 region: CASTRGVHSGNTIYF. As DNA, the CDR3 is TGTGCCAGCACTCGGGGTGTACACTCTGGAAACACCATATATTTT.

The genes are TRBV27 and TRBJ2-1; 7 positions agree with TRBD2. After removal of 3 bases from V and 7 bases from J, the junction contained 9 bases not matched to a gene. Germline V CDR1 and CDR2: MNHEY, SMNVEV (reference sequence). This CDR3 is built from 15 residues. The CDR3 DNA sequence: TGTGCCAGCAGTTTCCTCGGGGGGTTCGTTAATGAGCAGTTCTTC. This sequence encodes CASSFLGGFVNEQFF.

Many counts were recorded for this clonotype. This chain joins TRBV7-8 and TRBJ2-7; maybe TRBD2 (6 bases). The ends were cut back, 4 bases at V and 3 bases at J, with 10 bases in the middle. CDR1 and CDR2 from the germline V gene are SGHVS and FQNEAQ. The CDR3 is made up of 13 amino acids. The DNA of the CDR3 is TGTGCCAGCAGCTCCGGAGGGCGCTACGAGCAGTACTTC. It codes for CASSSGGRYEQYF.

The chain joins TRBV16 to TRBJ1-4; D not resolved. V lost 3 bases and J 8 bases, leaving 7 bases between the germline ends. CDR3 length equals 12 residues. From germline, CDR1 is KGHSY and CDR2 FQNENV. This CDR3 is CASSHLHEKLFF. The CDR3 bases are TGTGCCAGCAGCCATTTACACGAAAAACTGTTTTTT.

CDR3 amino acids: CASAAGLPGGKLFF. The DNA of the CDR3 is TGTGCCAGCGCCGCGGGACTACCAGGAGGAAAACTGTTTTTT. The chain carries TRBV27 and TRBJ1-4, with D perhaps TRBD1 (5 bases). The V and J ends lost 8 bases and 10 bases respectively, with 20 bases between them. This CDR3 region has 14 residues. Germline V gives CDR1 MNHEY, CDR2 SMNVEV (reference sequence).

The chain recombines TRBV27 with TRBJ1-2, with 8 bases matching TRBD1. Germline trimming cut 5 bases from V and 4 bases from J; bases unmatched to any gene: 3. The CDR3 spans 13 residues. Germline V gene sequence: CDR1 MNHEY, CDR2 SMNVEV (reference sequence). CDR3 nucleotide sequence: TGTGCCAGCAGTAAAGGACAGGGCTATGGCTACACCTTC. Its translation is CASSKGQGYGYTF.

This sequence joins TRBV3-1 and TRBJ2-3, with TRBD1 identical over 7 bases. J gave up 6 bases and V 6 bases, and 15 bases lay outside the gene matches. Germline-derived CDR1 and CDR2 are LGHDT and YNNKEL (reference sequence). This CDR3 spans 16 amino acids. CDR3 protein: CASSRRFHRGLDTQYF. The CDR3 coding sequence is TGTGCCAGCAGTCGGAGATTCCACAGGGGATTGGATACGCAGTATTTT.

The chain joins TRBV6-5 to TRBJ1-1; unclear D gene. V lost 2 bases, J lost 6 bases, and 10 bases lay in between. Germline CDR1 is MNHEY and CDR2 is SVGAGI. The length of the CDR3 is 13 residues. This CDR3 is CASSYGVRAEAFF. CDR3 coding DNA: TGTGCCAGCAGTTACGGGGTAAGGGCTGAAGCTTTCTTT.

This clonotype was detected many times. The rearrangement links TRBV6-1 to TRBJ1-5; no reliable D call. V dropped 4 bases and J dropped 2 bases, with 12 bases sitting between them. CDR3 length: 15 residues. Germline V gives CDR1 MNHNS, CDR2 SASEGT. The CDR3 here is CASSGANWGNQPQHF. Here the CDR3 DNA reads TGTGCCAGCAGTGGGGCGAATTGGGGCAATCAGCCCCAGCATTTT.

In this sample, this clonotype turned up many times. The rearrangement joins TRBV7-8 to TRBJ1-2, with D tentatively TRBD1 (6 bases). This CDR3 has 14 residues. Germline V gene sequence: CDR1 SGHVS, CDR2 FQNEAQ. Trimming stripped 1 base from V and 8 bases from J, with 14 bases between. The CDR3 loop is CASSLELGAAGYTF. CDR3 in DNA: TGTGCCAGCAGCTTAGAACTGGGGGCAGCGGGCTACACCTTC. The whole variable domain, filled in from reference TRBV7-8 and TRBJ1-2, reads GAGVSQSPRYKVAKRGQDVALRCDPISGHVSLFWYQQALGQGPEFLTYFQNEAQLDKSGLPSDRFFAERPEGSVSTLKIQRTQQEDSAVYLCASSLELGAAGYTFGSGTRLTVV.

The genes are TRBV20-1 and TRBJ2-1; 8 nucleotides agree with TRBD1. The CDR3 length is 14 residues. With 6 bases clipped from V and 5 bases from J, the junction kept 9 bases outside the gene matches. Germline loops: CDR1 DFQATT, CDR2 SNEGSKA (reference sequence). The chain's CDR3 is CSAIQGEVNNEQFF. The CDR3 region has the DNA TGCAGTGCCATACAGGGGGAGGTGAACAATGAGCAGTTCTTC.

CDR3 DNA sequence: TGTGCCAGCAGCCCCCTTGGCGGGACAGGGTTTGTAGCGGACACTGAAGCTTTCTTT. Translated, it gives CASSPLGGTGFVADTEAFF. The chain combines TRBV4-2 with TRBJ1-1; 9 positions match TRBD1. The CDR3 runs to 19 residues. Trimming took 4 bases from V and 3 from J; bases not matched to a gene: 18. The germline V gene encodes CDR1 LGHNA and CDR2 YNFKEQ.

Only a few counts were recorded for this clonotype. The rearrangement joins TRBV6-2 or TRBV6-3 to TRBJ2-2, with 8 bases fitting TRBD1. J gave up 3 bases and V 2 bases, and 5 bases lay outside the gene matches. Looked up from germline, CDR1 is MNHEY and CDR2 is SVGEGT. The CDR3 has 16 residues. This chain's CDR3 is CASSYPGQGDTGELFF. CDR3 DNA sequence: TGTGCCAGCAGTTACCCTGGACAGGGAGACACCGGGGAGCTGTTTTTT.

The chain employs TRBV20-1 and TRBJ2-7, with 14 nucleotides matching TRBD2. Germline CDR1 DFQATT, CDR2 SNEGSKA (reference sequence). The CDR3 spans 18 residues. Trimming cost V 2 bases and J 3 bases; bases outside gene matches: 12. CDR3 protein: CSARPGLAGENSLYEQYV. CDR3 DNA: TGCAGTGCTAGACCGGGACTAGCGGGGGAAAATTCCCTCTACGAGCAGTACGTC.

A few counts support this clonotype. This rearrangement joins TRBV12-3 or TRBV12-4 to TRBJ1-1, with a weak D call TRBD1 (5 bases). Trimming shortened V by 1 base and J by 5 bases, and 11 bases separated the two germline ends. CDR3 length: 14 amino acids. The CDR3: CASSLGQGKTEAFF. CDR3 coding DNA: TGTGCCAGCAGTTTAGGGCAGGGCAAAACTGAAGCTTTCTTT.

This clonotype has ten or more counts. This chain joins TRBV6-5 and TRBJ2-7; weak D call: TRBD1 (6 bases). Germline V gives CDR1 MNHEY, CDR2 SVGAGI. Between the trimmed V and J ends, which lost 4 bases and 3 bases, there was a span of 13 bases. The CDR3 contains 14 residues. The CDR3 spells CASSSTGGDYEQYF. The CDR3 DNA sequence: TGTGCCAGCAGTTCGACAGGCGGTGACTACGAGCAGTACTTC.

This chain links TRBV4-1 with TRBJ2-3; D not resolved. Trimming pared 0 bases from V and 2 bases from J, leaving 9 bases between. Germline V gene lookup returns CDR1 MGHRA and CDR2 YSYEKL. This CDR3 has 15 residues. CDR3 nucleotides: TGCGCCAGCAGCCAAGATCACTACCTCACAGATACGCAGTATTTT. It codes for CASSQDHYLTDTQYF.

The chain uses TRBV6-1 and TRBJ2-7; 9 bases agree with TRBD1. Unmatched junction bases numbered 10, after V lost 3 bases and J lost 4 bases. The CDR3 sequence is 16 residues long. Germline values: CDR1 MNHNS, CDR2 SASEGT. DNA for the CDR3: TGTGCCAGCAGTGATGGATGGACAGGGGTAGTGTACGAGCAGTACTTC. It specifies CASSDGWTGVVYEQYF.